This TCR beta chain emerged from a study of T-cell reconstitution after alpha-beta-depleted transplantation in children. The CDR3 loop spans 15 amino acids. Germline CDR1 is KGHDR and CDR2 is SFDVKD. V shed 4 bases and J 9 bases; nucleotides not matched to a gene: 8. Preparing the TCRbeta library involved the use of unique molecular identifiers. TCRdb re-called the PCR reads with MiXCR, one entry per CDR3 protein. Of 90,000 to 100,000 distinct CDR3 sequences in the sample, less than 25% were seen once. This receptor was taken from a boy aged 2 to 9 with acute lymphoblastic leukemia, due to receive a stem cell transplant. Material: PBMCs, obtained before TCRalphabeta/CD19-depleted stem cell transplant. This chain connects TRBV24-1 to TRBJ2-1; 10 bases align to TRBD2. CDR3 coding DNA: TGTGCCACCAGTGACCAAGCGGGAGGGCGTGGTGAGCAGTTCTTC. It is translated as CATSDQAGGRGEQFF.